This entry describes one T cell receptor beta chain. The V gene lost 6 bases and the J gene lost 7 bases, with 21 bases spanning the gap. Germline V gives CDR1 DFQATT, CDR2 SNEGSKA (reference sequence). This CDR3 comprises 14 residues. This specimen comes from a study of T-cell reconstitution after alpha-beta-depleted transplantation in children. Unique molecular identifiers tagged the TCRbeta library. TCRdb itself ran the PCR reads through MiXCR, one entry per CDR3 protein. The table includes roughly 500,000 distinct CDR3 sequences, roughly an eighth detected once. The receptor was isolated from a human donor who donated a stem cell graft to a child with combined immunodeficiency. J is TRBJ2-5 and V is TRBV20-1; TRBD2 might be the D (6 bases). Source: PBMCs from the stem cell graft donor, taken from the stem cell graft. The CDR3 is CSAPWGVGAGTQYF. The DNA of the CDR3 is TGCAGTGCGCCCTGGGGGGTAGGGGCAGGGACCCAGTACTTC.